This entry lists 30 T cell receptor beta chains sequenced from one sample in a study of control samples from healthy donors and cancer patients. Data came from immunoSEQ multiplex PCR; TCRdb stores just in-frame clones and leaves some out. The table records approximately 100,000 clones, 80% to 95% of them present only once. Sequenced material: blood. These receptors all come from a human donor in good health. The donor label of this sample is uncertain.

The gene calls are TRBV2 and TRBJ2-7, with D perhaps matching TRBD1 (5 bases). The CDR3 runs to 14 residues. Germline V gene lookup returns CDR1 SNHLY and CDR2 FYNNEI. The germline V and J ends were trimmed by 6 bases and 0 bases, with 12 bases remaining between them. Here the CDR3 reads CASSRERSSYEQYF. The CDR3 DNA reads TGTGCCAGCAGCAGGGAAAGGAGCTCCTACGAGCAGTACTTC.

The V call is TRBV19, the J call TRBJ1-1, with unresolved D. The CDR3 length is 16 residues. The V gene lost 4 bases and the J gene lost 0 bases, with 15 bases spanning the gap. CDR1 is LNHDA, CDR2 SQIVND, per germline (reference sequence). The CDR3 sequence: CASSTGRKNMNTEAFF. CDR3 bases: TGTGCCAGTAGTACAGGACGGAAAAACATGAACACTGAAGCTTTCTTT.

V usage is TRBV6-5 and J usage is TRBJ2-3; a weak D match, TRBD2 (6 bases). Germline V gene lookup returns CDR1 MNHEY and CDR2 SVGAGI. The CDR3 runs to 14 residues. Trimming took 5 bases from V and 0 from J, leaving 9 bases between them. DNA of the CDR3: TGTGCCAGCAGTCGGGGGACTAGCACAGATACGCAGTATTTT. Its translation: CASSRGTSTDTQYF.

The rearrangement uses TRBV19 and TRBJ2-5, with 11 bases aligning to TRBD2. Germline-derived CDR1 and CDR2 are LNHDA and SQIVND (reference sequence). V was clipped by 7 bases and J by 4 bases; unmatched bases: 8. The length of the CDR3 is 15 residues. The CDR3 loop reads CASTLTSGAGETQYF. The CDR3 coding sequence is TGTGCCAGTACATTGACTAGCGGGGCCGGAGAGACCCAGTACTTC.

The chain combines TRBV5-6 with TRBJ1-2, with 7 bases identical to TRBD1. Germline CDR1 SGHDT, CDR2 YYEEEE. CDR3 length: 14 residues. Germline trimming cut 4 bases from V and 3 bases from J; bases unmatched to any gene: 6. The CDR3 DNA reads TGTGCCAGCAGCCCCCCCGGGACAGACTATGGCTACACCTTC. As protein: CASSPPGTDYGYTF.

CDR3 nucleotides: TGTGCCAGCAGTTACTCGTCCAGGAACACTGAAGCTTTCTTT. It specifies CASSYSSRNTEAFF. The V call is TRBV6-5, the J call TRBJ1-1; D is uncertain. The V gene's germline CDR1 is MNHEY and CDR2 SVGAGI. The V end lost 0 bases, the J end lost 1 base, and 6 bases lay between the germline ends. The CDR3 spans 14 residues.

The rearrangement uses TRBV7-9 and TRBJ2-3; no clear D gene. The CDR3 loop spans 13 amino acids. The ends were cut back, 6 bases at V and 5 bases at J, with 12 bases in the middle. Germline CDR1 SEHNR, CDR2 FQNEAQ (reference sequence). The CDR3 bases are TGTGCCAGCAGTTTCCCCGGTGTAGATACGCAGTATTTT. Translation gives CASSFPGVDTQYF.

The chain uses TRBV27 and TRBJ1-2; 7 positions match TRBD1. Germline V CDR1 and CDR2: MNHEY, SMNVEV (reference sequence). Trimming took 7 bases from V and 4 from J; bases not matched to a gene: 18. The CDR3 contains 17 residues. This chain's CDR3 is CASKRGTTGLGIYGYTF. The CDR3 region has the DNA TGTGCCAGCAAAAGGGGCACGACAGGGTTGGGAATCTATGGCTACACCTTC.

The chain is built from TRBV23-1 and TRBJ1-1, with 8 bases lining up with TRBD1. TRBV23-1 is filed as an ORF, its function uncertain. With V trimmed by 0 bases and J by 5 bases, 5 bases remained unmatched. CDR3 length: 15 amino acids. DNA of the CDR3: TGCGCCAGCAGTCAATCCGCGGACAGGGTTACTGAAGCTTTCTTT. Protein: CASSQSADRVTEAFF.

The rearrangement uses TRBV11-3 and TRBJ2-1; maybe TRBD1 (6 bases). CDR1 and CDR2 (germline): SGHNT, YENEEA. Deletions cut 5 bases from V and 9 bases from J, with 11 bases between. This CDR3 comprises 12 residues. The DNA of the CDR3 is TGTGCCAGCAGCCGAGGGGGACGTGAGCAGTTCTTC. Protein product: CASSRGGREQFF.

About this clone itself: Other DNA sequences in the same sample also yield this CDR3. This sequence joins TRBV18 and TRBJ1-1, with 8 nucleotides matching TRBD1. This CDR3 contains 15 residues. Germline-derived CDR1 and CDR2 are KGHSH and LQKENI. V shed 6 bases, J shed 0 bases, and the junction held 6 bases outside the gene matches. The CDR3 sequence: CASSPTGDMNTEAFF. For the CDR3, the DNA is TGTGCCAGCTCCCCGACAGGGGACATGAACACTGAAGCTTTCTTT.

The chain links TRBV5-5 to TRBJ2-1, with TRBD2 matching 8 bases. Germline V CDR1 and CDR2: SGHKS, YYEKEE (reference sequence). This CDR3 region has 14 residues. V lost 4 bases to trimming and J lost 7 bases; unmatched junction nucleotides: 7. The CDR3 nucleotides read TGTGCCAGCAGCATATTAGCGGGGAGGAATGAGCAGTTCTTC. Amino acid sequence: CASSILAGRNEQFF.

The chain recombines TRBV9 with TRBJ1-3; no reliable D call. The CDR3 loop spans 14 amino acids. Germline CDR1 is SGDLS and CDR2 is YYNGEE. Trimming took 3 bases from V and 1 from J, leaving 8 bases between them. The CDR3 DNA is TGTGCCAGCAGCGCCGGTTTTTCTGGAAACACCATATATTTT. It translates to CASSAGFSGNTIYF.

V gene TRBV28 combines with J gene TRBJ1-5, with TRBD1 matching 7 bases. J was trimmed by 2 bases and V by 5 bases; bases with no gene match: 12. The CDR3 is 17 residues long. Germline V lookup: CDR1 MDHEN, CDR2 SYDVKM. The CDR3 nucleotides are TGTGCCAGCAGTACCCGGGTTGACAGGGCTGGCAATCAGCCCCAGCATTTT. Translation gives CASSTRVDRAGNQPQHF.

This chain links TRBV30 with TRBJ1-6; 7 positions agree with TRBD1. The germline V gene encodes CDR1 GTSNPN and CDR2 SVGIG (reference sequence). The CDR3 totals 14 residues. Losses at the gene ends were 4 bases for V and 7 bases for J; bases not matched to a gene: 7. The CDR3 loop is CAWTRQGINSPLHF. Written as DNA, the CDR3 is TGTGCCTGGACTCGACAGGGTATCAATTCACCCCTCCACTTT. The full variable domain, with the rest looked up from reference TRBV30 and TRBJ1-6, is SQTIHQWPATLVQPVGSPLSLECTVEGTSNPNLYWYRQAAGRGLQLLFYSVGIGQISSEVPQNLSASRPQDRQFILSSKKLLLSDSGFYLCAWTRQGINSPLHFGNGTRLTVT.

The chain employs TRBV19 and TRBJ2-2; 8 bases are shared with TRBD1. V trimming: 6 bases; J trimming: 1 base; junction bases outside the gene matches: 10. This CDR3 contains 17 residues. CDR1 is LNHDA and CDR2 is SQIVND in the germline V gene (reference sequence). The CDR3 spells CASSSLRTGLNTGELFF. In DNA, the CDR3 is TGTGCCAGTAGCTCCCTCCGGACAGGGTTGAACACCGGGGAGCTGTTTTTT.

This chain uses TRBV2 with TRBJ1-4, with D hard to call. From germline, CDR1 is SNHLY and CDR2 FYNNEI. The CDR3 has 11 residues. Trimming removed 6 bases at V and 6 bases at J, with 5 bases between. CDR3 protein: CASRIHEKLFF. CDR3 nucleotide sequence: TGTGCCAGCAGGATTCATGAAAAACTGTTTTTT.

This chain connects TRBV5-1 to TRBJ1-2; 8 bases align to TRBD1. Germline CDR1 SGHRS, CDR2 YFSETQ. There are 14 residues in the CDR3. Trimming took 5 bases from V and 6 from J; bases not matched to a gene: 9. The CDR3 region has the DNA TGCGCCAGCAGGGCTCAGGGGGCGAGTGATGGCTACACCTTC. This gives the protein CASRAQGASDGYTF.

The chain has TRBV9 and TRBJ2-3; no firm D call. The CDR3 is 14 residues long. V was pared by 1 base and J by 2 bases, with 8 bases between. Germline CDR1 SGDLS, CDR2 YYNGEE. CDR3 residues: CASSVRSNTDTQYF. The CDR3, as DNA: TGTGCCAGCAGCGTAAGGTCGAACACAGATACGCAGTATTTT.

V and J are TRBV5-1 and TRBJ1-2, with D possibly matching TRBD1 (5 bases). CDR1 and CDR2 (germline): SGHRS, YFSETQ. The CDR3 is 17 residues long. The V end lost 4 bases, the J end lost 4 bases, and 23 bases lay between the germline ends. The CDR3 protein is CASSLSQGGLDVYGYTF. The CDR3 nucleotides read TGCGCCAGCAGCCTCAGTCAGGGAGGACTGGATGTCTATGGCTACACCTTC.

This clone appeared a single time. V gene TRBV19 combines with J gene TRBJ1-2; D unresolved. The CDR3 has 12 amino acids. The germline V gene encodes CDR1 LNHDA and CDR2 SQIVND (reference sequence). V lost 6 bases to trimming and J lost 8 bases, with 13 bases between them. The CDR3 protein is CASRNKIKGYTF. CDR3 sequence (DNA): TGTGCCAGTAGGAATAAGATAAAAGGCTACACCTTC.

The chain links TRBV4-3 to TRBJ1-2; D ambiguous. From germline, CDR1 is LGHNA and CDR2 YSLEER. Trimming removed 0 bases from V and 4 bases from J, with 21 bases in between. This CDR3 comprises 18 residues. The DNA for the CDR3 is TGCGCCAGCAGCCAAGAACCGACACGGGTGAAGTCGAGCTATGGCTACACCTTC. Amino acid sequence: CASSQEPTRVKSSYGYTF.

CDR3 amino acids: CASSLQGYQPQHF. The CDR3 DNA follows: TGTGCCAGCAGTCTTCAGGGTTATCAGCCCCAGCATTTT. This chain links TRBV6-2 or TRBV6-3 with TRBJ1-5, with D perhaps matching TRBD1 (5 bases). There are 13 residues in the CDR3. V lost 5 bases and J lost 5, with 10 bases in between. Germline V gives CDR1 MNHEY, CDR2 SVGEGT.

This chain uses TRBV6-1 with TRBJ2-2; D gene unclear. V shed 0 bases and J shed 6 bases, with 5 bases lying between them. CDR3 length: 13 residues. The germline gives CDR1 MNHNS, CDR2 SASEGT. The CDR3 DNA sequence: TGTGCCAGCAGTGAAGCGGCCTCCGGGGAGCTGTTTTTT. It codes for CASSEAASGELFF.

The chain has TRBV18 and TRBJ2-2; a possible D gene is TRBD1 (5 bases). CDR3 length: 12 amino acids. Trimming shortened V by 1 base and J by 9 bases, and 6 bases separated the two germline ends. CDR1 and CDR2 (germline): KGHSH, LQKENI. The CDR3 is CASSPQGRELFF. In DNA, the CDR3 is TGTGCCAGCTCACCACAGGGGAGGGAGCTGTTTTTT. Supplemented by reference TRBV18 and TRBJ2-2, the full variable domain reads NAGVMQNPRHLVRRRGQEARLRCSPMKGHSHVYWYRQLPEEGLKFMVYLQKENIIDESGMPKERFSAEFPKEGPSILRIQQVVRGDSAAYFCASSPQGRELFFGEGSRLTVL.

J is TRBJ1-6 and V is TRBV27, with 7 positions matching TRBD1. Germline CDR1 is MNHEY and CDR2 is SMNVEV (reference sequence). The CDR3 is 14 amino acids. V gave up 5 bases and J gave up 9 bases; unmatched junction bases: 7. In DNA form, the CDR3 reads TGTGCCAGCAGTCGCCGACAGGGCGGTTCACCCCTCCACTTT. As protein: CASSRRQGGSPLHF.

This clone was seen ten or more times. The genes are TRBV19 and TRBJ2-2, with D perhaps matching TRBD1 (7 bases). Trimming removed 7 bases from V and 4 bases from J, with 10 bases in between. This CDR3 comprises 13 residues. Germline CDR1 is LNHDA and CDR2 is SQIVND (reference sequence). CDR3 coding DNA: TGTGCCAGTACCCAGGGGGGCACCGGGGAGCTGTTTTTT. As protein: CASTQGGTGELFF. Looking up the rest from reference TRBV19 and TRBJ2-2 gives the full variable domain: DGGITQSPKYLFRKEGQNVTLSCEQNLNHDAMYWYRQDPGQGLRLIYYSQIVNDFQKGDIAEGYSVSREKKESFPLTVTSAQKNPTAFYLCASTQGGTGELFFGEGSRLTVL.

The chain links TRBV6-5 to TRBJ2-7, with 12 positions matching TRBD2. The V and J ends lost 7 bases and 2 bases, in that order; junction bases with no gene match: 6. The CDR3 sequence is 15 residues long. Germline loops: CDR1 MNHEY, CDR2 SVGAGI. CDR3 amino acids: CASTKTSGGAYEQYF. The CDR3 coding sequence is TGTGCCAGCACCAAGACTAGCGGGGGAGCCTACGAGCAGTACTTC.

The chain is built from TRBV28 and TRBJ1-1; D not resolved. Germline V lookup: CDR1 MDHEN, CDR2 SYDVKM. Between the trimmed V and J ends, which lost 5 bases and 5 bases, there was a span of 24 bases. The CDR3 runs 17 residues. The CDR3 sequence: CASSRVSTYPTGTEAFF. CDR3 coding DNA: TGTGCCAGCAGTCGGGTATCGACATATCCAACGGGGACTGAAGCTTTCTTT.

The chain combines TRBV27 with TRBJ1-1, with D tentatively TRBD1 (5 bases). Germline values: CDR1 MNHEY, CDR2 SMNVEV (reference sequence). Trimming left V 6 bases short and J 1 base short, with 24 bases between. CDR3 length equals 18 residues. The CDR3 loop is CASSPRGLGGRWNTEAFF. Here the CDR3 DNA reads TGTGCCAGCAGCCCCCGAGGATTGGGGGGGAGATGGAACACTGAAGCTTTCTTT.